This entry concerns a single TCR beta chain. What it recognizes is unknown. Repertoires were generated with immunoSEQ multiplex PCR, while TCRdb's copy carries only in-frame clones and drops some. The sample carries about 140,000 clones, 80% to 90% recorded once. V gave up 5 bases and J gave up 6 bases; unmatched junction bases: 6. Germline CDR1 MNHNY, CDR2 SVGAGI (reference sequence). This CDR3 contains 13 residues. This record comes from a study of cytomegalovirus exposure and HLA in healthy donors. On the study more broadly: A subsequent analysis stated that the 100 to 150 validation repertoires were run on the same platform as the roughly 670 first-cohort repertoires. Study results and caveats: Cytomegalovirus-associated TCR beta chains were listed, numbering some 170. A later analysis found first-cohort TCR clusters tended to co-occur in the approximately 110 validation repertoires.

The V call is TRBV6-6, the J call TRBJ1-1; 7 bases fit TRBD1. This clonotype originated in a woman aged 30 to 39 in good health and CMV-seronegative. Sequenced: PBMCs. This chain's CDR3 is CASSTRDSSEAFF. The CDR3 region has the DNA TGTGCCAGCAGTACCCGGGACAGCTCTGAAGCTTTCTTT.